The T cell receptor (beta chain) under discussion was sequenced for a study of Graves' ophthalmopathy and Graves' hyperthyroidism. The CDR3 consists of 14 residues. With 2 bases clipped from V and 6 bases from J, the junction kept 3 bases outside the gene matches. Germline values: CDR1 MNHNS, CDR2 SASEGT. The study amplified TCR beta CDR3 regions using RNA transcripts. The workflow started with a first-round RT-PCR run with HTBI primers and then moved on to a second-round multiplex PCR. From the multiplex PCR reads, TCRdb called clonotypes with MiXCR, one entry per CDR3 protein. The sample has about 620,000 distinct CDR3 sequences; about 20% are singletons. This clonotype was counted many times.

The J gene is TRBJ1-5, the V gene TRBV6-1, with 8 bases that match TRBD1. What was sequenced was peripheral blood. The TCR was taken from a woman younger than 30 with stable Graves' hyperthyroidism. Some clones in this sample may be carry-over from other donors' samples. CDR3 sequence: CASSESRGPQPQHF. The DNA for the CDR3 is TGTGCCAGCAGTGAATCCAGGGGGCCTCAGCCCCAGCATTTT.